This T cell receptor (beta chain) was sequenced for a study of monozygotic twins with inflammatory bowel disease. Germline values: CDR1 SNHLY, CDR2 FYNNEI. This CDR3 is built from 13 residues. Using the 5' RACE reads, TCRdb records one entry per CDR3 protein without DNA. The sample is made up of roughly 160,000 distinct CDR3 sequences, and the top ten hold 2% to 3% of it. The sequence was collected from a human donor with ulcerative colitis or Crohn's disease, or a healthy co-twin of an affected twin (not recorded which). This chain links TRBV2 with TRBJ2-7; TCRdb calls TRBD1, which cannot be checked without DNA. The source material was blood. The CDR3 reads CAISGGASYEQYF.